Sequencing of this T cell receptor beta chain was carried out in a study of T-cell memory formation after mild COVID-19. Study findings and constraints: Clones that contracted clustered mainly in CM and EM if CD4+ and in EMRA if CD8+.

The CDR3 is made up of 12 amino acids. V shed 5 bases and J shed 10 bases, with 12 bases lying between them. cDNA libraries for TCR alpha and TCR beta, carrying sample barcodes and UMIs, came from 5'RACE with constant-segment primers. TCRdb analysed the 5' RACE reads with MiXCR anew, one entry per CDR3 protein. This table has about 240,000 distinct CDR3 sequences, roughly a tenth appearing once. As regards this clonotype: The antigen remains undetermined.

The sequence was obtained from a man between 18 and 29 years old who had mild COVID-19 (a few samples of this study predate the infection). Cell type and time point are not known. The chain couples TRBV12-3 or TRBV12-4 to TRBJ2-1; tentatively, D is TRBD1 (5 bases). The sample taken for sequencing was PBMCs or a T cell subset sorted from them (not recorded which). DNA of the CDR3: TGTGCCAGCAGTCCTCAGGGTGCAGAGCAGTTCTTC. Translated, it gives CASSPQGAEQFF.